A single sample gave rise to the 5 T cell receptor beta chains below, sequenced in a study of cytomegalovirus exposure and HLA in healthy donors. Amplification used 60 Vbeta primers and 13 Jbeta primers. Clones were sequenced by immunoSEQ multiplex PCR, and TCRdb holds only the in-frame ones, with some missing. In the table there are 150,000 to 200,000 clones, roughly 80% of which are singletons. The sequenced sample was PBMCs. The origin of the receptors is a young man in good health and CMV-seropositive.

This chain connects TRBV27 to TRBJ2-5; 10 bases agree with TRBD1. Germline V gene sequence: CDR1 MNHEY, CDR2 SMNVEV (reference sequence). The CDR3 extends over 15 amino acids. V lost 3 bases to trimming and J lost 3 bases; unmatched junction nucleotides: 4. CDR3: CASSFQDRGKETQYF. The CDR3 DNA reads as TGTGCCAGCAGTTTTCAGGACAGGGGGAAAGAGACCCAGTACTTC.

There are a few counts of this clone. This chain joins TRBV4-3 and TRBJ2-5, with D perhaps TRBD2 (5 bases). Trimming removed 0 bases from V and 3 bases from J, with 17 bases in between. Germline values: CDR1 LGHNA, CDR2 YSLEER. The CDR3 runs to 17 residues. The CDR3 protein is CASSQDARRRREETQYF. The CDR3 bases are TGCGCCAGCAGCCAAGATGCGAGGAGGAGGCGGGAAGAGACCCAGTACTTC.

V usage is TRBV6-1 and J usage is TRBJ2-7, with D possibly TRBD2 on 6 matching bases. CDR3 length equals 12 residues. CDR1 is MNHNS and CDR2 is SASEGT in the germline V gene. V was shortened by 7 bases and J by 0 bases, with 7 bases between the two germline ends. CDR3 amino acids: CASIGSSYEQYF. In DNA form, the CDR3 reads TGTGCCAGCATCGGGAGCTCCTACGAGCAGTACTTC.

The CDR3 region has the DNA TGTGCCAGCAGCTTCGGTGGGGGGTTTGACACTGAAGCTTTCTTT. Protein sequence: CASSFGGGFDTEAFF. J is TRBJ1-1 and V is TRBV11-3; weak D call: TRBD1 (5 bases). With 3 bases removed from V and 3 bases from J, the gap between germline ends came to 14 bases. The germline gives CDR1 SGHNT, CDR2 YENEEA. This CDR3 has 15 amino acids.

The chain uses TRBV6-1 and TRBJ1-5; D might be TRBD1 (6 bases). V shed 5 bases and J shed 11 bases, with 22 bases lying between them. Germline loops: CDR1 MNHNS, CDR2 SASEGT. The CDR3 covers 15 residues. CDR3 sequence reads: CASSSLRPGQRAQHF. In DNA, the CDR3 is TGTGCCAGCAGTTCCTTGAGGCCGGGACAAAGGGCCCAGCATTTT.